This TCR beta chain was captured by sequencing in a study of blood T cell repertoires in COVID-19. Turning to the study itself: Recovered Cohort 3 donors showed two negative PCRs, clearance, or symptom resolution. COVID-19 samples from acute and convalescent phases originated in the United States, Italy and Spain. Nucleic acid was either cDNA or gDNA, and it came from T cells, B-cell-depleted T cells, or PBMCs.

Assay: immunoSEQ multiplex PCR; the TCRdb copy retains only in-frame clones and omits some. The data hold some 330,000 clones, with roughly 86% observed a single time. Per the germline V gene, CDR1 is SGHDT and CDR2 is YYEEEE. The V end lost 2 bases, the J end lost 0 bases, and 9 bases lay between the germline ends. The CDR3 covers 15 residues. Participants' reported clinical history set cohort assignment. Sequences were obtained from PBMCs or T cells enriched from blood (not recorded which). The receptor comes from a middle-aged man in a cohort exposed to, infected with or recovered from COVID-19 (not recorded which). The chain uses TRBV5-6 and TRBJ1-5; perhaps TRBD1 as D (5 bases). The CDR3 region is CASSLRGNSNQPQHF. The CDR3 DNA reads as TGTGCCAGCAGCTTAAGGGGTAATAGCAATCAGCCCCAGCATTTT.